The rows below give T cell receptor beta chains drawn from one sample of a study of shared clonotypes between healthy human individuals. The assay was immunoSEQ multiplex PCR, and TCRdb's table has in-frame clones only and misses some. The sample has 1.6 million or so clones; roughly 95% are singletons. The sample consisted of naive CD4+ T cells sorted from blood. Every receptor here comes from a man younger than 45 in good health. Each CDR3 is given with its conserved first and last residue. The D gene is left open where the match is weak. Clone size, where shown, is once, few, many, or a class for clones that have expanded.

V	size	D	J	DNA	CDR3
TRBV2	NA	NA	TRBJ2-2	TGTGCCAGCAGGACGGGGATACACACCGGGGAGCTGTTTTTT	CASRTGIHTGELFF
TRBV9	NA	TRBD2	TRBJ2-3	TGTGCCAGCAGCCTCCAGCGGGGTGCAGATACGCAGTATTTT	CASSLQRGADTQYF
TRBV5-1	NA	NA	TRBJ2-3	TGCGCCAGCAGCCCAGGGCTAACGTCCGGGTCCCTGGGGGGCACAGATACGCAGTATTTT	CASSPGLTSGSLGGTDTQYF
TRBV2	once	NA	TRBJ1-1	TGTGCCAGCAGTGACGACGTCCCGGCAGCTTTCTTT	CASSDDVPAAFF
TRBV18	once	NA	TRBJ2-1	TGTGCCAGCTCACCCTTCCGTTCATACAATGAGCAGTTCTTC	CASSPFRSYNEQFF
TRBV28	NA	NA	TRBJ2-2	TGTGCCAGCAGGCAACAGTTGGCCGGGGAGCTGTTTTTT	CASRQQLAGELFF
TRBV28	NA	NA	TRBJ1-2	TGTGCCAGCAGTTATGGGGCGGGGAACTATGGCTACACCTTC	CASSYGAGNYGYTF
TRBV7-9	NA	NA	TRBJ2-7	TGTGCCAGCACCTTCATGCGGGACTACGAGCAGTACTTC	CASTFMRDYEQYF
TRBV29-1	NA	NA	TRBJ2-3	TGCAGCGTTGCTGAGGGGGATACGCAGTATTTT	CSVAEGDTQYF
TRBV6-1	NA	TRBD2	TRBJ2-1	TGTGCCAGCAGCTGGGGTACTAGCGGGTACAATGAGCAGTTCTTC	CASSWGTSGYNEQFF
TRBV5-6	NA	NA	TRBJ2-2	TGTGCCAGCAGCCTCGGACCTACCGGGGAGCTGTTTTTT	CASSLGPTGELFF
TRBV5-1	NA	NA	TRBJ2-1	TGCGCCAGCACCCGAGGGGAGTCGGGCAATGAGCAGTTCTTC	CASTRGESGNEQFF
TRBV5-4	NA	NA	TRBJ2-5	TGTGCCAGCAGCTTGCCCCCCCAAGAGACCCAGTACTTC	CASSLPPQETQYF
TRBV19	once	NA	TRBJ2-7	TGTGCCAGTGGCCTAGGAGGTTTCTACGAGCAGTACTTC	CASGLGGFYEQYF
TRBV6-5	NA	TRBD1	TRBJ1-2	TGTGCCAGCAGTTACACAGGGGGGGCCTATGGCTACACCTTC	CASSYTGGAYGYTF
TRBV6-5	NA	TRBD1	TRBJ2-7	TGTGCCAGCAGCGACAGGGCCTACGAGCAGTACTTC	CASSDRAYEQYF
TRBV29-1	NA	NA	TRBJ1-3	TGCAGCGCCGGAGGGTTAGGGGCTGGAAACACCATATATTTT	CSAGGLGAGNTIYF
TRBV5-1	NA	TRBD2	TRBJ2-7	TGCGCCAGCAGCTTGGAGGCAGCGGGAGCCTACGAGCAGTACTTC	CASSLEAAGAYEQYF
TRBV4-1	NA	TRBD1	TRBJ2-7	TGCGCCAGCAGCCCCAGACAGGGGGCTTATCACGAGCAGTACTTC	CASSPRQGAYHEQYF
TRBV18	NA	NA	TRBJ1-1	TGTGCCAGCTCCAACCAGGGCACAATGAACACTGAAGCTTTCTTT	CASSNQGTMNTEAFF
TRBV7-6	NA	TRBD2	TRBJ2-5	TGTGCCAGCAGCTACCGGGGGGCGGGAGGACCGGTTGAGACCCAGTACTTC	CASSYRGAGGPVETQYF
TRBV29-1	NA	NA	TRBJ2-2	TGCAGCGTTGGACAGGCCACCGGGGAGCTGTTTTTT	CSVGQATGELFF
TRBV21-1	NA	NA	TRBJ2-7	TGTGCCAGCAGCGGGACTAGCGGGAAAGGGTGGGTCTACGAGCAGTACTTC	CASSGTSGKGWVYEQYF
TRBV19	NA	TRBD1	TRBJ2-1	TGTGCCAGTAGTATAAGGGGACAGGGGGCGAGAGATGAGCAGTTCTTC	CASSIRGQGARDEQFF
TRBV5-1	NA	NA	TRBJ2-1	TGCGCCAGCAGCTTCCGGGACTCATACAATGAGCAGTTCTTC	CASSFRDSYNEQFF
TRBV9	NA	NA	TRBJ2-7	TGTGCCAGCAGCGCCGAAAAGGGGGGGGTAACCGGACAATACGAGCAGTACTTC	CASSAEKGGVTGQYEQYF
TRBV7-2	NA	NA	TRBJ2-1	TGTGCCAGCAGCACCCGACTAGTCGATGAGCAGTTCTTC	CASSTRLVDEQFF
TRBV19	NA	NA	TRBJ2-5	TGTGCCAGTAGTATACTAGCGACAGAGACCCAGTACTTC	CASSILATETQYF
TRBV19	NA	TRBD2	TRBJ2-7	TGTGCCAGTAGTAGGGGGACTAGCTTCTTCGAGCAGTACTTC	CASSRGTSFFEQYF
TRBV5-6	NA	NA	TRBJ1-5	TGTGCCAGCAGCCTTGGAAATCTTCTGAATCAGCCCCAGCATTTT	CASSLGNLLNQPQHF
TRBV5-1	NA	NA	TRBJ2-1	TGCGCCAGCAGCCCTACCGGGACTTCTACCTACAATGAGCAGTTCTTC	CASSPTGTSTYNEQFF
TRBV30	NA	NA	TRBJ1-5	TGTGCCTGGAGTACAGGCGCTAATCAGCCCCAGCATTTT	CAWSTGANQPQHF
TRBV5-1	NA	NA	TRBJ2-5	TGCGCCAGCAGCTTGGGTGCGCAAGAGACCCAGTACTTC	CASSLGAQETQYF
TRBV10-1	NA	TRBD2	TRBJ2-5	TGCGCCAGCAGTGGAGGACTAGCGGGACAAGAGACCCAGTACTTC	CASSGGLAGQETQYF
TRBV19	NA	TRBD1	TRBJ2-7	TGTGCCAGTAGAGTAGGGGGCTCCTCCTACGAGCAGTACTTC	CASRVGGSSYEQYF
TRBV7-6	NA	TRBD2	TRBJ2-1	TGTGCCAGCAGCCCTAGGGCTAGCGGCGATTACAATGAGCAGTTCTTC	CASSPRASGDYNEQFF
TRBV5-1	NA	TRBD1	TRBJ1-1	TGCGCCAGCAGCCTAAGACAGGGGGACACTGAAGCTTTCTTT	CASSLRQGDTEAFF
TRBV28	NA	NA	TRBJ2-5	TGTGCCAGCAGTTTGGTGGAGACCCAGTACTTC	CASSLVETQYF
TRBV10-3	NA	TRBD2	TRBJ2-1	TGTGCCATCGGGACGGGGACTAGCGGGAGGGAGAAACCGAGCTCCTACAATGAGCAGTTCTTC	CAIGTGTSGREKPSSYNEQFF
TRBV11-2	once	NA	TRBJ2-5	TGTGCCAGCAGCTTCGATAGGGCGGTCCAAGAGACCCAGTACTTC	CASSFDRAVQETQYF
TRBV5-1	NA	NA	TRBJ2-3	TGCGCCAGCAGTCCGACCGGGGGCGCGAATACGCAGTATTTT	CASSPTGGANTQYF
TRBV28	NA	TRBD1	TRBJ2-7	TGTGCCAGCAGTTTGCCTTGGGACAGCCCATACGAGCAGTACTTC	CASSLPWDSPYEQYF
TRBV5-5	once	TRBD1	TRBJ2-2	TGTGCCAGCAGCCAGACAGGGTTGGACGGGGAGCTGTTTTTT	CASSQTGLDGELFF
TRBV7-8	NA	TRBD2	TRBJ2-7	TGTGCCAGCAGCTTAACTTTTCTTGCGGGAGGCTCCTACGAGCAGTACTTC	CASSLTFLAGGSYEQYF
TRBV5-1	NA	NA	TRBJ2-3	TGCGCCAGCAGCTCCCCCAGGGGGGCAATAATAGATACGCAGTATTTT	CASSSPRGAIIDTQYF
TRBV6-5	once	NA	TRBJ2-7	TGTGCCAGCAGCCAGTCCTACGAGCAGTACTTC	CASSQSYEQYF
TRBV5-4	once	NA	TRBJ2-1	TGTGCCAGCACTCGGCCCCCTAGCGAGTACAATGAGCAGTTCTTC	CASTRPPSEYNEQFF
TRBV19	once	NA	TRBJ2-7	TGTGCCAGTAGTATAGACCAGACCTACGAGCAGTACTTC	CASSIDQTYEQYF
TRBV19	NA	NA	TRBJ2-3	TGTGCCAGTAGTATAGATGATACCCCCGTGGATACGCAGTATTTT	CASSIDDTPVDTQYF
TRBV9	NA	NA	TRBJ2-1	TGTGCCAGCAGCGTTTTGGACAGCAAGGAGCAGTTCTTC	CASSVLDSKEQFF
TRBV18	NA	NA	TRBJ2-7	TGTGCCAGCTCACCGGACGGGAGTGGCGAGCAGTACTTC	CASSPDGSGEQYF
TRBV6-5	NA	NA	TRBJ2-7	TGTGCCAGCAGTACCCCCGATGACTACGAGCAGTACTTC	CASSTPDDYEQYF
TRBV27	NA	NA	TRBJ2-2	TGTGCCAGCAGCCCCCGGGTTGGGGGTTTTGCCGGGGAGCTGTTTTTT	CASSPRVGGFAGELFF
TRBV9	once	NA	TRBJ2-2	TGTGCCAGCAGCGTACTCAGTCGCGGTGATGGGACCGGGGAGCTGTTTTTT	CASSVLSRGDGTGELFF
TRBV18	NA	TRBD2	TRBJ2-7	TGTGCCAGCTCACCGGCGGGAGGCACCCACGAGCAGTACTTC	CASSPAGGTHEQYF
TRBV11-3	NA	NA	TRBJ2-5	TGTGCCAGCAGATTCCCACTCCAGGGACAGACCCAGTACTTC	CASRFPLQGQTQYF